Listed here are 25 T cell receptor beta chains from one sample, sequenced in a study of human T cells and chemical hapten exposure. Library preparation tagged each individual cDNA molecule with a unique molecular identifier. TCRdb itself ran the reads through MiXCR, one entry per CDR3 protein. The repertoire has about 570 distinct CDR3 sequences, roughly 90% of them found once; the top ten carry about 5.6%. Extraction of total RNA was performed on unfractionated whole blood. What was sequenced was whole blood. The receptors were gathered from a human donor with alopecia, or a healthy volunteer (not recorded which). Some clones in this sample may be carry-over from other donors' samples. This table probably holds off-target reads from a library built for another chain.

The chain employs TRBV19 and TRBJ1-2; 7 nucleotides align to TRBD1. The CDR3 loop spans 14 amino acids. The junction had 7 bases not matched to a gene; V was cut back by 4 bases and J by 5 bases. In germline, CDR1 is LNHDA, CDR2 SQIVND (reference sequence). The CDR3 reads CASSSDRARYGYTF. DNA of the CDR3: TGTGCCAGTAGTAGCGACAGGGCTCGGTATGGCTACACCTTC.

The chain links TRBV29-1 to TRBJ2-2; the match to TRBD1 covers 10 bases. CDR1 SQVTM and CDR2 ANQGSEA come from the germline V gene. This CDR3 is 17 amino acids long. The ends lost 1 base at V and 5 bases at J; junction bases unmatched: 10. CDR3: CSVEVPPGQGTTGELFF. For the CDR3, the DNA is TGCAGCGTTGAAGTTCCGCCGGGACAGGGGACGACCGGGGAGCTGTTTTTT.

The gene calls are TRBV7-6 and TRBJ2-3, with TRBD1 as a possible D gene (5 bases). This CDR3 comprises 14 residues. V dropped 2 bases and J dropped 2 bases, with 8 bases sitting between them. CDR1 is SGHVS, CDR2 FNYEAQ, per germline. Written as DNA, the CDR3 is TGTGCCAGCAGCTTAAGGGGCCCCACAGATACGCAGTATTTT. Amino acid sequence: CASSLRGPTDTQYF.

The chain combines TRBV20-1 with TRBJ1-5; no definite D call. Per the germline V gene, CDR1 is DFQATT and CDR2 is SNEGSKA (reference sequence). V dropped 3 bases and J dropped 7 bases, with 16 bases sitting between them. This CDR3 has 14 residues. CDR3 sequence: CSARTGSGGQPQHF. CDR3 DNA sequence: TGCAGTGCTAGGACGGGCAGCGGCGGACAGCCCCAGCATTTT.

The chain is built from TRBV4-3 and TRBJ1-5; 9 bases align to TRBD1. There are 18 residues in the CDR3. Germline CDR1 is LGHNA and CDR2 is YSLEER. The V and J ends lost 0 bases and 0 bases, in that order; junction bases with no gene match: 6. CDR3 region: CASSQDWTGVDSNQPQHF. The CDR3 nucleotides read TGCGCCAGCAGCCAAGATTGGACAGGGGTAGATAGCAATCAGCCCCAGCATTTT.

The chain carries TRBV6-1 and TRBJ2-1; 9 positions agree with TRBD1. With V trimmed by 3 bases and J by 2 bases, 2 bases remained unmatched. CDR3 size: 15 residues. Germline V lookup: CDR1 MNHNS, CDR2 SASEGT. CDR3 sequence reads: CASSDRDRAYNEQFF. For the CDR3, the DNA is TGTGCCAGCAGTGACCGGGACAGGGCCTACAATGAGCAGTTCTTC.

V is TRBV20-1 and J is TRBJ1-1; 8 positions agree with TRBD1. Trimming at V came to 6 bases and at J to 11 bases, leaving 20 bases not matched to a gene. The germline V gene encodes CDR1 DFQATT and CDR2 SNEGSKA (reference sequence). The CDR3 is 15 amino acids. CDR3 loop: CSARGVAGGLRGAFF. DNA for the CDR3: TGCAGTGCCAGGGGGGTGGCAGGGGGCTTACGGGGGGCTTTCTTT.

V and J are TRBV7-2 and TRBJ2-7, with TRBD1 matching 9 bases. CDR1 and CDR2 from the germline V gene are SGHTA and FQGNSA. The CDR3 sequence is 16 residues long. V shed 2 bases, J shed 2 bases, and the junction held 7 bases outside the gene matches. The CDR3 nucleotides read TGTGCCAGCAGCTTAACCGGGACAGGGAAAACCTACGAGCAGTACTTC. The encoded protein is CASSLTGTGKTYEQYF.

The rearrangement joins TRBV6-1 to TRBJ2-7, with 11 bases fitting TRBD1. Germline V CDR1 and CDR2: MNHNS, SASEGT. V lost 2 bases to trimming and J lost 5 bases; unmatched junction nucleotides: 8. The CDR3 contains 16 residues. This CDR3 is CASSEPPGQGGDEQYF. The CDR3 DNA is TGTGCCAGCAGTGAACCGCCGGGACAGGGGGGCGACGAGCAGTACTTC.

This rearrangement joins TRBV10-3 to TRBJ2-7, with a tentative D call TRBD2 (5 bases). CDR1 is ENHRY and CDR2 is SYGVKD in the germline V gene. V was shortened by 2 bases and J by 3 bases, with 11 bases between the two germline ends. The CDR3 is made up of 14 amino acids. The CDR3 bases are TGTGCCATCAGTGAGCCAGGAGAGGGCTACGAGCAGTACTTC. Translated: CAISEPGEGYEQYF.

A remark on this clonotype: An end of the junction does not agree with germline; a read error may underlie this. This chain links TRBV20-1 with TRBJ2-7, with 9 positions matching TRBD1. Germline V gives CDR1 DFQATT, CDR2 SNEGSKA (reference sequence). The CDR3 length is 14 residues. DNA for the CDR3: TGCAGTGCTGGAGAGACAGGGGGCTCCTACGAGCAGTACTTC. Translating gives CSAGETGGSYEQYF.

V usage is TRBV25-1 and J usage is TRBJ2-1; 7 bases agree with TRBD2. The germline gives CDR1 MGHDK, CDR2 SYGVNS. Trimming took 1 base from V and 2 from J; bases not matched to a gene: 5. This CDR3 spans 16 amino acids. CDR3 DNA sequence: TGTGCCAGCAGTGAATCGCGGCGGGAGCCCTACAATGAGCAGTTCTTC. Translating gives CASSESRREPYNEQFF.

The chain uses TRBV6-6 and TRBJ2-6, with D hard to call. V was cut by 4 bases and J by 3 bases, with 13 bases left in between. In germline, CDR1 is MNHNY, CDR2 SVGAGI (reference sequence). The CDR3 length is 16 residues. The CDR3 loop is CASSSLDGGGANVLTF. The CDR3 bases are TGTGCCAGCAGTTCCTTGGACGGTGGTGGGGCCAACGTCCTGACTTTC.

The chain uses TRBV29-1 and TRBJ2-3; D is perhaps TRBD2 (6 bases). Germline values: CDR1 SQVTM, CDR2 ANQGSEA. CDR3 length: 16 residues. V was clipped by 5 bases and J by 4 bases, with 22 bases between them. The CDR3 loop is CSVSGGGAGDPDTQYF. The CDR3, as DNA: TGCAGCGTTTCCGGAGGTGGAGCGGGCGACCCAGATACGCAGTATTTT.

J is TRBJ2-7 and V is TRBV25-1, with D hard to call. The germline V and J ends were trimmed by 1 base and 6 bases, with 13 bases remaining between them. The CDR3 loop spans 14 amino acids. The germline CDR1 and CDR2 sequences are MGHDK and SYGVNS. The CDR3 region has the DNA TGTGCCAGCAGTGAATCGACTTCGGGCATCGAGCAGTACTTC. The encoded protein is CASSESTSGIEQYF.

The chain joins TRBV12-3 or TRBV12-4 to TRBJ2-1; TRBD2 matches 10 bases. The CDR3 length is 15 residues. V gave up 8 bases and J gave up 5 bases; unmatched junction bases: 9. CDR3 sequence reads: CASHIAGGPHNEQFF. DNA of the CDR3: TGTGCCAGCCACATAGCGGGGGGTCCCCACAATGAGCAGTTCTTC.

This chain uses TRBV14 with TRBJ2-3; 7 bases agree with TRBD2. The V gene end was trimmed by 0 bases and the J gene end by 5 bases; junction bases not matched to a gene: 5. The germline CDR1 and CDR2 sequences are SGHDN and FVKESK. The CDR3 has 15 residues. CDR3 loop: CASSQDLGREDTQYF. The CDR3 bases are TGTGCCAGCAGCCAAGATTTAGGGAGGGAAGATACGCAGTATTTT.

The DNA of the CDR3 is TGTGCCAGCAGTGAAGATGAGGACACGGGAGGGTACTTC. It is translated as CASSEDEDTGGYF. This rearrangement joins TRBV6-1 to TRBJ2-7, with 7 bases matching TRBD2. The CDR3 spans 13 residues. V dropped 1 base and J dropped 12; count of bases not matched to a gene: 9. Germline-derived CDR1 and CDR2 are MNHNS and SASEGT.

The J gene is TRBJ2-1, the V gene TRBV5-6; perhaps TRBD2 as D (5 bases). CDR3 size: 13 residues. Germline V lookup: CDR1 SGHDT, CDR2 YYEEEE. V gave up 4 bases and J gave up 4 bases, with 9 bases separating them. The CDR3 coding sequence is TGTGCCAGCAGCGAGGACTTTTACAATGAGCAGTTCTTC. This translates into CASSEDFYNEQFF.

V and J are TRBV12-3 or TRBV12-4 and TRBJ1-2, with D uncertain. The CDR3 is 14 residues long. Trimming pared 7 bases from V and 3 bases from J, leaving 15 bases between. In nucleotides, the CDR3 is TGTGCCAGCACCTCCGAAGGGAGGTACTATGGCTACACCTTC. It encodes CASTSEGRYYGYTF.

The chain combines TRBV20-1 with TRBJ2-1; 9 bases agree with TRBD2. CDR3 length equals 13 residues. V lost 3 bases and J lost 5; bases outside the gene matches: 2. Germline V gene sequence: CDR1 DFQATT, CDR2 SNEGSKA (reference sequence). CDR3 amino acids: CSASLAGHNEQFF. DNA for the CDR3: TGCAGTGCTAGCCTAGCGGGACACAATGAGCAGTTCTTC.

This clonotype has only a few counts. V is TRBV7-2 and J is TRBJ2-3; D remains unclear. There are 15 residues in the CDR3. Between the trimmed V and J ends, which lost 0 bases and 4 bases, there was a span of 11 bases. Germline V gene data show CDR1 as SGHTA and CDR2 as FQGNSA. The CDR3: CASSLAVGVADTQYF. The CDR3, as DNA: TGTGCCAGCAGCTTAGCCGTTGGGGTCGCAGATACGCAGTATTTT.

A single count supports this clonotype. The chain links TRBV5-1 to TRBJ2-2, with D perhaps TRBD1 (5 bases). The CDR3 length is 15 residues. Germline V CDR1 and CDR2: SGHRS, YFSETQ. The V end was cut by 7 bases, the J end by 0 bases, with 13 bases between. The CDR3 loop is CASSRDSANTGELFF. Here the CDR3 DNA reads TGCGCCAGCTCAAGAGACAGCGCGAACACCGGGGAGCTGTTTTTT. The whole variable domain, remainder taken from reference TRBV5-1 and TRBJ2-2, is KAGVTQTPRYLIKTRGQQVTLSCSPISGHRSVSWYQQTPGQGLQFLFEYFSETQRNKGNFPGRFSGRQFSNSRSEMNVSTLELGDSALYLCASSRDSANTGELFFGEGSRLTVL.

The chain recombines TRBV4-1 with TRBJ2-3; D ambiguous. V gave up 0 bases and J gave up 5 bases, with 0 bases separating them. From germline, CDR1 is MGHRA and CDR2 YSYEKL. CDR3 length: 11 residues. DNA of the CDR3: TGCGCCAGCAGCCAAGAAGATACGCAGTATTTT. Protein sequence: CASSQEDTQYF.

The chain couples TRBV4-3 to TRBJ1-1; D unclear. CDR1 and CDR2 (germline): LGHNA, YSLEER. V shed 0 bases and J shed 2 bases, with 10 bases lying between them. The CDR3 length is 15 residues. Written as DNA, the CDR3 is TGCGCCAGCAGCCAAGATGGCGACGGAAACACTGAAGCTTTCTTT. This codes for CASSQDGDGNTEAFF.